This TCR beta chain stems from a study of regulatory T cells in long-lasting Graves disease. Time point reported: newly diagnosed GD, antithyroid drugs for less than 3 months. The TCR library was prepared using RNA isolated from PBMCs. HTBI primers from iRepertoire and Arm-PCR of CDR3 regions yielded the TCR beta libraries. TCRdb re-called the multiplex PCR reads through MiXCR, storing one row per CDR3 protein. The repertoire consists of more than 350,000 distinct CDR3 sequences, with just under 15% occurring once and the leading ten covering approximately 15%. This clonotype was seen a handful of times. A junction boundary mismatches the germline segment, possibly from a read error. CDR3 length: 13 residues. The germline CDR1 and CDR2 sequences are MNHNS and SASEGT. The same data also contributed to another study, on T cells in Graves' hyperthyroidism and ophthalmopathy.

V is TRBV6-1 and J is TRBJ1-2; D remains unclear. The material was peripheral blood mononuclear cells (PBMCs), obtained at new diagnosis, from a patient treated with antithyroid drugs. The receptor's source is a woman under 40 with Graves disease. The chain's CDR3 is CASTFPDSRLGSF. The CDR3 DNA sequence: TGTGCCAGCACCTTCCCCGATAGCCGATTGGGGTCCTTC.